This T cell receptor beta chain was identified in a study of neurological immune-mediated disorders. This clonotype was counted at least ten times. The CDR3 runs 15 residues. Per germline, CDR1 LGHNT and CDR2 FRNRAP. V gave up 2 bases and J gave up 6 bases; unmatched junction bases: 7. The method for making cDNA was 5'RACE, and it used 10-nucleotide random UMIs. Every sequencing run generated over 170 million TCR-beta sequences from 15-18 subjects. One entry per CDR3 protein results from TCRdb running MiXCR on the 5' RACE reads. The table includes around 70,000 distinct CDR3 sequences, 2.5% to 4% detected once.

The chain links TRBV12-5 to TRBJ2-3; 8 bases map to TRBD2. The sequenced sample was PBMCs. The sequence was collected from a woman aged 50 to 65 with multiple sclerosis. CDR3 loop: CASGLTSGRADTQYF. The CDR3 nucleotides are TGTGCTAGTGGTTTGACTAGCGGCCGTGCTGATACGCAGTATTTT.